This T cell receptor (beta chain) was captured by sequencing in a study of blood T cell repertoires in COVID-19. Looked up from germline, CDR1 is KGHDR and CDR2 is SFDVKD. Trimming pared 6 bases from V and 6 bases from J, leaving 8 bases between. The CDR3 length is 12 residues. Libraries were prepared by immunoSEQ multiplex PCR; TCRdb keeps only in-frame clonotypes and omits some of them. This table holds over 4,000 clones, almost 80% found once. Sequencing used peripheral blood. This chain joins TRBV24-1 and TRBJ2-1; D not resolved. The clonotype was recovered from a human donor with active or convalescent COVID-19. The donor label of this sample is uncertain. The CDR3, as DNA: TGTGCCACCAGTCGAGAATCCAATGAGCAGTTCTTC. This codes for CATSRESNEQFF.